The 19 T cell receptor beta chains listed next were all sequenced from one sample in a study of shared clonotypes between healthy human individuals. Repertoires were generated with immunoSEQ multiplex PCR, while TCRdb's copy carries only in-frame clones and drops some. The sample has about 380,000 clones; approximately 97% are singletons. Sequencing was done on a sample of memory CD8+ T cells sorted from blood. Subset meaning: CD45RO+ cells pooled with CCR7-negative TemRA cells. The source is a man aged 25 to 40 in good health.

The chain joins TRBV6-6 to TRBJ1-1; D unclear. CDR1 and CDR2 from the germline V gene are MNHNY and SVGAGI (reference sequence). V was clipped by 8 bases and J by 1 base, with 8 bases between them. The CDR3 consists of 12 residues. CDR3 protein: CASRGSNTEAFF. The CDR3 nucleotides are TGTGCCAGCCGGGGTTCGAACACTGAAGCTTTCTTT.

The V call is TRBV9, the J call TRBJ2-5; maybe TRBD2 (6 bases). The germline V gene encodes CDR1 SGDLS and CDR2 YYNGEE. The CDR3 runs 14 residues. V lost 4 bases and J 4 bases, leaving 14 bases between the germline ends. The CDR3 nucleotides read TGTGCCAGCAGCCTACGACTAGGGCGAGAGACCCAGTACTTC. Amino acids: CASSLRLGRETQYF.

This chain connects TRBV14 to TRBJ2-3; 10 nucleotides match TRBD2. The V segment lost 2 bases and the J segment 5 bases; nucleotides outside the gene matches: 1. Germline CDR1 reads SGHDN; CDR2 reads FVKESK. The CDR3 is made up of 14 amino acids. The CDR3 sequence is CASSQRLAGDTQYF. CDR3 sequence (DNA): TGTGCCAGCAGCCAAAGACTAGCGGGAGATACGCAGTATTTT.

This clone came up once. V and J are TRBV2 and TRBJ2-5; 8 nucleotides match TRBD1. Germline CDR1 reads SNHLY; CDR2 reads FYNNEI. The ends lost 6 bases at V and 14 bases at J; junction bases unmatched: 5. CDR3 length: 10 amino acids. The CDR3 coding sequence is TGTGCCAGCAGAAGGGGACAGGCATACTTC. This codes for CASRRGQAYF. Based on the CDR3 plus reference TRBV2 and TRBJ2-5, the full variable domain is EPEVTQTPSHQVTQMGQEVILRCVPISNHLYFYWYRQILGQKVEFLVSFYNNEISEKSEIFDDQFSVERPDGSNFTLKIRSTKLEDSAMYFCASRRGQAYFGPGTRLLVL.

The J gene is TRBJ2-1, the V gene TRBV6-5, with 12 bases identical to TRBD2. The CDR3 runs 16 residues. Germline lookup yields CDR1 MNHEY and CDR2 SVGAGI. Unmatched junction bases numbered 8, after V lost 4 bases and J lost 7 bases. DNA of the CDR3: TGTGCCAGCAGTTCAGCTAGCGGGAGGGCCTCGAATGAGCAGTTCTTC. Translation: CASSSASGRASNEQFF.

This sequence joins TRBV6-6 and TRBJ1-2; 7 bases match TRBD1. The CDR3 covers 14 residues. The germline V gene has CDR1 MNHNY and CDR2 SVGAGI (reference sequence). Trimming at V came to 6 bases and at J to 6 bases, leaving 10 bases not matched to a gene. The CDR3 protein is CASRRETGQHGYTF. In DNA, the CDR3 is TGTGCCAGCAGACGGGAGACGGGACAGCATGGCTACACCTTC.

The chain's CDR3 is CASGQGFYNEQFF. The CDR3 DNA reads TGTGCCAGTGGGCAGGGTTTCTACAATGAGCAGTTCTTC. The V call is TRBV6-6, the J call TRBJ2-1; tentative D call: TRBD1 (5 bases). This CDR3 spans 13 amino acids. The germline V gene has CDR1 MNHNY and CDR2 SVGAGI (reference sequence). The V gene lost 9 bases and the J gene lost 3 bases, with 12 bases spanning the gap.

The chain joins TRBV5-4 to TRBJ2-7; 8 bases are shared with TRBD2. This CDR3 spans 18 amino acids. Germline loops: CDR1 SGHNT, CDR2 YYREEE (reference sequence). V lost 0 bases to trimming and J lost 1 base; unmatched junction nucleotides: 12. CDR3 residues: CASSLDLNSGITSYEQYF. CDR3 coding DNA: TGTGCCAGCAGCTTGGACCTAAATAGCGGGATCACTTCCTACGAGCAGTACTTC.

V is TRBV5-4 and J is TRBJ2-5, with D perhaps matching TRBD2 (6 bases). Between the trimmed V and J ends, which lost 0 bases and 5 bases, there was a span of 11 bases. The CDR3 has 14 residues. Germline V lookup: CDR1 SGHNT, CDR2 YYREEE (reference sequence). CDR3 coding DNA: TGTGCCAGCAGCTTGGGCGGGAAGGGGGAGACCCAGTACTTC. Translation gives CASSLGGKGETQYF.

The genes are TRBV7-9 and TRBJ2-7, with 8 bases matching TRBD2. CDR3 size: 15 residues. Losses at the gene ends were 1 base for V and 5 bases for J; bases not matched to a gene: 7. In germline, CDR1 is SEHNR, CDR2 FQNEAQ (reference sequence). The CDR3 coding sequence is TGTGCCAGCAGCTTAGGCGGGACTAGTAGCAACGAGCAGTACTTC. Its protein is CASSLGGTSSNEQYF.

This sequence joins TRBV4-1 and TRBJ2-1, with D unresolved. Trimming cost V 1 base and J 4 bases, with 11 bases left between them. This CDR3 comprises 15 residues. CDR1 is MGHRA and CDR2 is YSYEKL in the germline V gene. The CDR3, as DNA: TGCGCCAGCAGCCAAGGGACGGGTCCTTACAATGAGCAGTTCTTC. It encodes CASSQGTGPYNEQFF.

The rearrangement links TRBV27 to TRBJ2-1, with 9 bases lining up with TRBD2. This CDR3 is 15 amino acids long. Germline CDR1 and CDR2: MNHEY and SMNVEV (reference sequence). Losses at the gene ends were 5 bases for V and 6 bases for J; bases not matched to a gene: 8. The CDR3 DNA follows: TGTGCCAGCAGTACACGCGGGAGGGTGAGCAATGAGCAGTTCTTC. Translated, it gives CASSTRGRVSNEQFF.

This sequence joins TRBV4-1 and TRBJ2-7; possible D gene TRBD2, 5 bases. V shed 0 bases and J shed 3 bases, with 12 bases lying between them. CDR1 and CDR2 (germline): MGHRA, YSYEKL. The CDR3 extends over 15 amino acids. The CDR3 protein is CASSQDQDFLYEQYF. The CDR3 DNA follows: TGCGCCAGCAGCCAAGATCAGGACTTTCTCTACGAGCAGTACTTC.

Note on this clone: Just one base apart from a much larger clone, this may be a read error. J is TRBJ1-5 and V is TRBV30; D may be TRBD1 (6 bases). CDR1 GTSNPN and CDR2 SVGIG come from the germline V gene (reference sequence). The CDR3 has 13 amino acids. For the CDR3, the DNA is TGTGCCTGGAGTGTACAGGGCAAACAGCCCCAGCATTTT. Translated: CAWSVQGKQPQHF.

V and J are TRBV10-3 and TRBJ1-5; TRBD1 matches 9 bases. This CDR3 region has 17 residues. Germline V gives CDR1 ENHRY, CDR2 SYGVKD. The V segment lost 3 bases and the J segment 4 bases; nucleotides outside the gene matches: 10. The chain's CDR3 is CAISDPLGQGRNQPQHF. The CDR3 DNA follows: TGTGCCATCAGTGACCCCCTCGGACAGGGGAGAAATCAGCCCCAGCATTTT.

The V gene is TRBV6-1, the J gene TRBJ2-5; no definite D call. Trimming left V 6 bases short and J 4 bases short, with 6 bases between. The length of the CDR3 is 11 residues. CDR1 is MNHNS and CDR2 is SASEGT in the germline V gene. The CDR3, as DNA: TGTGCCAGCAGCAGAACAGAGACCCAGTACTTC. As protein: CASSRTETQYF.

DNA of the CDR3: TGCGCCAGCAGCTTGGAAGCAGCCTACAATGAGCAGTTCTTC. It codes for CASSLEAAYNEQFF. The chain combines TRBV5-1 with TRBJ2-1; no definite D call. The V end lost 0 bases, the J end lost 2 bases, and 6 bases lay between the germline ends. CDR3 length: 14 amino acids. From germline, CDR1 is SGHRS and CDR2 YFSETQ.

V gene TRBV5-4 combines with J gene TRBJ2-3; D gene unclear. Germline V gene sequence: CDR1 SGHNT, CDR2 YYREEE (reference sequence). V lost 4 bases and J 2 bases, leaving 14 bases between the germline ends. The CDR3 sequence is 15 residues long. CDR3 protein: CASSRSLAATDTQYF. The CDR3 DNA sequence: TGTGCCAGCAGCCGATCCCTGGCGGCCACAGATACGCAGTATTTT.

The table lists this clone with a count of one. The V gene is TRBV25-1, the J gene TRBJ1-2; D ambiguous. The CDR3 runs 13 residues. The V gene's germline CDR1 is MGHDK and CDR2 SYGVNS. Deletions cut 1 base from V and 4 bases from J, with 7 bases between. In DNA, the CDR3 is TGTGCCAGCAGTGAATTGGGTCCCTATGGCTACACCTTC. Protein: CASSELGPYGYTF.